Presented here are 21 T cell receptor beta chains from one specimen sequenced in a study of a mutant IDH1 vaccine in newly diagnosed glioma. Time point specified: week 5, during vaccination. Every vaccination contained 300 ug of the mutant IDH1 20-mer peptide and was paired with topical imiquimod. These receptors' targets are unknown. Libraries were prepared by immunoSEQ multiplex PCR; TCRdb keeps only in-frame clonotypes and omits some of them. The table shows 23,000 or so clones, with about 76% occurring only once. This material consisted of PBMCs, taken from a glioma patient whose treatment included an IDH1 peptide vaccine. All receptors come from a man aged 40-49 years with glioma.

This clone was observed a handful of times. The chain joins TRBV11-2 to TRBJ2-3; either TRBD1 or TRBD2 may fit D (5 bases each). Germline V gene sequence: CDR1 SGHAT, CDR2 FQNNGV. The CDR3 consists of 17 residues. Trimming stripped 1 base from V and 5 bases from J, with 19 bases between. CDR3 nucleotide sequence: TGTGCCAGCAGCTTAGGGGTGACTGCGGATGGGGGAGATACGCAGTATTTT. This sequence encodes CASSLGVTADGGDTQYF.

The genes are TRBV5-1 and TRBJ2-7; the match to TRBD2 covers 13 bases. The junction had 2 bases not matched to a gene; V was cut back by 2 bases and J by 3 bases. From germline, CDR1 is SGHRS and CDR2 YFSETQ. CDR3 length equals 15 residues. The CDR3 nucleotides are TGCGCCAGCAGCTTAGGACTAGCGGGAGACTACGAGCAGTACGTC. Translating gives CASSLGLAGDYEQYV.

This clone was counted a few times. This chain links TRBV10-3 with TRBJ1-2; the D is unclear. V was shortened by 4 bases and J by 6 bases, with 12 bases between the two germline ends. Germline values: CDR1 ENHRY, CDR2 SYGVKD. This CDR3 is built from 13 residues. The CDR3 region is CAISGTGYDGYTF. CDR3 DNA: TGTGCCATCAGTGGAACTGGGTACGATGGCTACACCTTC.

This clone was recorded only once. The CDR3 DNA reads TGCAGCGCCTTTGATTCTTACCGGGGCCACAATGAGCAGTTCTTC. Protein: CSAFDSYRGHNEQFF. The chain couples TRBV29-1 to TRBJ2-1; D is perhaps TRBD1 or TRBD2 (5 bases each). The CDR3 has 15 amino acids. The V gene lost 7 bases and the J gene lost 5 bases, with 21 bases spanning the gap. CDR1 is SQVTM and CDR2 is ANQGSEA in the germline V gene.

This clone has a single count. The chain combines TRBV5-5 with TRBJ1-1, with no clear D. V was trimmed by 6 bases and J by 4 bases, leaving 13 bases between them. The CDR3 length is 13 residues. Germline V gene data show CDR1 as SGHKS and CDR2 as YYEKEE (reference sequence). The CDR3: CASKTAGSTEAFF. As DNA, the CDR3 is TGTGCCAGCAAAACAGCGGGGAGCACTGAAGCTTTCTTT.

The rearrangement links TRBV7-8 to TRBJ2-5, with TRBD1 as a possible D gene (5 bases). V was clipped by 6 bases and J by 5 bases, with 10 bases between them. This CDR3 contains 12 residues. Germline V lookup: CDR1 SGHVS, CDR2 FQNEAQ. CDR3 sequence: CASSFNRETQYF. In DNA form, the CDR3 reads TGTGCCAGCAGTTTCAACAGGGAGACCCAGTACTTC.

The J gene is TRBJ2-1, the V gene TRBV5-1; D is perhaps TRBD1 (5 bases). CDR3 size: 14 residues. CDR1 SGHRS and CDR2 YFSETQ come from the germline V gene. The ends were cut back, 0 bases at V and 9 bases at J, with 13 bases in the middle. The CDR3 region is CASSLAGFQGEQFF. The CDR3 DNA reads as TGCGCCAGCAGCTTGGCAGGTTTTCAGGGTGAGCAGTTCTTC. Drawing the rest from reference TRBV5-1 and TRBJ2-1, the complete variable domain is KAGVTQTPRYLIKTRGQQVTLSCSPISGHRSVSWYQQTPGQGLQFLFEYFSETQRNKGNFPGRFSGRQFSNSRSEMNVSTLELGDSALYLCASSLAGFQGEQFFGPGTRLTVL.

The chain links TRBV6-5 to TRBJ2-1; unclear D gene. In germline, CDR1 is MNHEY, CDR2 SVGAGI. The CDR3 has 15 residues. Trimming left V 5 bases short and J 7 bases short, with 18 bases between. DNA for the CDR3: TGTGCCAGCAGTGCCCGGGCTACAGCGAGGAATGAGCAGTTCTTC. Translated, it gives CASSARATARNEQFF.

The chain joins TRBV9 to TRBJ2-5; 12 bases agree with TRBD2. Germline loops: CDR1 SGDLS, CDR2 YYNGEE. The V segment lost 4 bases and the J segment 10 bases; nucleotides outside the gene matches: 8. The CDR3 extends over 14 amino acids. The CDR3: CASSNTGLAGSQYF. Here the CDR3 DNA reads TGTGCCAGCAGCAATACCGGACTAGCGGGGAGCCAGTACTTC.

This chain uses TRBV4-1 with TRBJ2-7; the match to TRBD1 covers 12 bases. Trimming at V came to 1 base and at J to 7 bases, leaving 8 bases not matched to a gene. Germline V gives CDR1 MGHRA, CDR2 YSYEKL. This CDR3 region has 16 residues. The CDR3 coding sequence is TGCGCCAGCAGCCAAGTGTCAGGGACAGGGGGCCGAGAGCAGTACTTC. Encoded protein: CASSQVSGTGGREQYF.

The chain links TRBV30 to TRBJ2-3, with a possible D match to TRBD2 (6 bases). Germline V lookup: CDR1 GTSNPN, CDR2 SVGIG (reference sequence). V lost 0 bases and J 3 bases, leaving 13 bases between the germline ends. The CDR3 length is 15 residues. Here the CDR3 DNA reads TGTGCCTGGAGTGTACGGGGGAGTGTGACAGATACGCAGTATTTT. It is translated as CAWSVRGSVTDTQYF.

The chain has TRBV6-5 and TRBJ2-7, with TRBD1 matching over 7 bases. This CDR3 comprises 14 residues. V lost 4 bases to trimming and J lost 2 bases; unmatched junction nucleotides: 5. Per the germline V gene, CDR1 is MNHEY and CDR2 is SVGAGI. The CDR3 nucleotides read TGTGCCAGCAGTTCCGGGACAGTTGCCTACGAGCAGTACTTC. Translation: CASSSGTVAYEQYF.

The sample holds a few counts of this clone. CDR3 amino acids: CASSLEPNNEQFF. The CDR3 nucleotides read TGCGCCAGCAGCTTGGAACCCAACAATGAGCAGTTCTTC. The rearrangement joins TRBV5-1 to TRBJ2-1; no firm D call. V was shortened by 0 bases and J by 5 bases, with 6 bases between the two germline ends. Germline assignment: CDR1 SGHRS and CDR2 YFSETQ. This CDR3 is 13 amino acids long.

The chain joins TRBV29-1 to TRBJ2-2; D assignment may be TRBD1 or TRBD2 (5 bases each). The CDR3 sequence is 15 residues long. Trimming left V 6 bases short and J 1 base short, with 15 bases between. The germline CDR1 and CDR2 sequences are SQVTM and ANQGSEA. CDR3 nucleotide sequence: TGCAGCGTGGGGGTCGATAGGTGGAACACCGGGGAGCTGTTTTTT. This translates into CSVGVDRWNTGELFF.

The CDR3 region has the DNA TGTGCCAGCAGCTTAGTGTCGCGGGGGACCTACAATGAGCAGTTCTTC. Its protein product is CASSLVSRGTYNEQFF. This rearrangement joins TRBV7-2 to TRBJ2-1, with 7 bases that match TRBD2. The V gene's germline CDR1 is SGHTA and CDR2 FQGNSA. The CDR3 has 16 amino acids. V lost 1 base, J lost 2 bases, and 5 bases stayed unmatched.

This clone was seen just once. V and J are TRBV18 and TRBJ2-1; 9 bases map to TRBD2. This CDR3 spans 15 amino acids. J gave up 9 bases and V 6 bases, and 12 bases lay outside the gene matches. The germline V gene has CDR1 KGHSH and CDR2 LQKENI. The CDR3 bases are TGTGCCAGCTCGGAACGGGTAGCGGGAGAAGGTGAGCAGTTCTTC. Protein sequence: CASSERVAGEGEQFF.

This chain uses TRBV5-6 with TRBJ2-3; 8 positions match TRBD2. Germline V gene lookup returns CDR1 SGHDT and CDR2 YYEEEE. With V trimmed by 6 bases and J by 5 bases, 11 bases remained unmatched. The CDR3 spans 15 residues. The CDR3 DNA reads TGTGCCAGCAAGATAATGACTAGCGTGGGAGATACGCAGTATTTT. This translates into CASKIMTSVGDTQYF.

The chain couples TRBV5-1 to TRBJ1-6, with a tentative D call TRBD1 (5 bases). V was cut by 0 bases and J by 2 bases, with 9 bases left in between. The CDR3 has 16 residues. Germline loops: CDR1 SGHRS, CDR2 YFSETQ. CDR3 in DNA: TGCGCCAGCAGCTTGGCCGGGGGTGCCTATAATTCACCCCTCCACTTT. Residues: CASSLAGGAYNSPLHF.

This clone was seen only a few times. The sample contains more than one DNA sequence encoding this CDR3. The chain has TRBV18 and TRBJ2-2, with a possible D match to TRBD2 (6 bases). This CDR3 has 14 residues. Trimming took 2 bases from V and 3 from J, leaving 7 bases between them. The germline gives CDR1 KGHSH, CDR2 LQKENI. CDR3 sequence: CASSPGEDTGELFF. The DNA for the CDR3 is TGTGCCAGCTCACCAGGGGAGGACACCGGGGAGCTGTTTTTT. Supplemented by reference TRBV18 and TRBJ2-2, the full variable domain reads NAGVMQNPRHLVRRRGQEARLRCSPMKGHSHVYWYRQLPEEGLKFMVYLQKENIIDESGMPKERFSAEFPKEGPSILRIQQVVRGDSAAYFCASSPGEDTGELFFGEGSRLTVL.

The V gene is TRBV4-2, the J gene TRBJ1-1; D gene unclear. V was shortened by 1 base and J by 6 bases, with 9 bases between the two germline ends. The germline gives CDR1 LGHNA, CDR2 YNFKEQ. The CDR3 spans 13 residues. CDR3 amino acids: CASSQAFEPEAFF. CDR3 DNA: TGTGCCAGCAGCCAAGCGTTCGAACCTGAAGCTTTCTTT.

The chain joins TRBV19 to TRBJ1-2; D unclear. The CDR3 consists of 14 residues. In germline, CDR1 is LNHDA, CDR2 SQIVND (reference sequence). Trimming took off 7 bases at V and 2 bases at J, with 14 bases between the two ends. CDR3 DNA: TGTGCCAGTACCCGGGTGACAAGGAACTATGGCTACACCTTC. Translated: CASTRVTRNYGYTF.